These 15 T cell receptor beta chains were sequenced from one sample in a study of blood T cell repertoires in COVID-19. The protocol was immunoSEQ multiplex PCR, while the TCRdb copy is restricted to in-frame clones and leaves out a portion. The table shows roughly 67,000 clones, with 85% to 90% occurring only once. Sequencing used peripheral blood. The receptors shown here come from a woman aged 55-69 years with acute or convalescent COVID-19.

The CDR3 region has the DNA TGTGCCAGCAGCCGTAAAGGGTGGGACAGGGGGCGTTGGGACACTGAAGCTTTCTTT. It specifies CASSRKGWDRGRWDTEAFF. The chain couples TRBV3-1 (or the pseudogene TRBV3-2) to TRBJ1-1, with 12 bases aligning to TRBD1. This CDR3 region has 19 residues. From germline, CDR1 is LGHDT and CDR2 YNNKEL (reference sequence). Trimming took 4 bases from V and 3 from J; bases not matched to a gene: 15.

This sequence joins TRBV11-3 and TRBJ2-6; 7 bases match TRBD1. V gave up 4 bases and J gave up 1 base; unmatched junction bases: 1. CDR3 length: 15 amino acids. Germline V CDR1 and CDR2: SGHNT, YENEEA. CDR3 DNA: TGTGCCAGCAGCTCAGGGGGATCTGGGGCCAACGTCCTGACTTTC. As protein: CASSSGGSGANVLTF. Based on the CDR3 plus reference TRBV11-3 and TRBJ2-6, the full variable domain is EAGVVQSPRYKIIEKKQPVAFWCNPISGHNTLYWYLQNLGQGPELLIRYENEEAVDDSQLPKDRFSAERLKGVDSTLKIQPAELGDSAVYLCASSSGGSGANVLTFGAGSRLTVL.

The chain uses TRBV7-2 and TRBJ1-3, with 9 bases identical to TRBD1. The CDR3 loop spans 15 amino acids. Unmatched junction bases numbered 8, after V lost 5 bases and J lost 6 bases. CDR1 is SGHTA, CDR2 FQGNSA, per germline. The CDR3 is CASSLDRGSENTIYF. CDR3 sequence (DNA): TGTGCCAGCAGCCTCGACAGGGGGAGCGAAAACACCATATATTTT. Together with reference TRBV7-2 and TRBJ1-3, the CDR3 gives the full variable domain: GAGVSQSPSNKVTEKGKDVELRCDPISGHTALYWYRQSLGQGLEFLIYFQGNSAPDKSGLPSDRFSAERTGGSVSTLTIQRTQQEDSAVYLCASSLDRGSENTIYFGEGSWLTVV.

The rearrangement uses TRBV28 and TRBJ1-4; 7 bases align to TRBD1. The V gene end was trimmed by 6 bases and the J gene end by 2 bases; junction bases not matched to a gene: 3. The V gene's germline CDR1 is MDHEN and CDR2 SYDVKM. The length of the CDR3 is 14 residues. The CDR3 loop reads CASSLTGTNEKLFF. The CDR3 nucleotides are TGTGCCAGCAGCTTGACAGGGACTAATGAAAAACTGTTTTTT.

The chain carries TRBV12-5 and TRBJ1-2; 8 nucleotides match TRBD1. The junction had 5 bases not matched to a gene; V was cut back by 6 bases and J by 5 bases. The CDR3 runs 13 residues. Germline loops: CDR1 LGHNT, CDR2 FRNRAP. CDR3 protein: CASGMTGAYGYTF. DNA of the CDR3: TGTGCTAGTGGAATGACAGGGGCTTATGGCTACACCTTC. Full variable domain (remainder filled in from reference TRBV12-5 and TRBJ1-2): DARVTQTPRHKVTEMGQEVTMRCQPILGHNTVFWYRQTMMQGLELLAYFRNRAPLDDSGMPKDRFSAEMPDATLATLKIQPSEPRDSAVYFCASGMTGAYGYTFGSGTRLTVV.

This chain joins TRBV5-1 and TRBJ1-2, with 9 bases fitting TRBD1. Germline CDR1 SGHRS, CDR2 YFSETQ. The CDR3 runs to 14 residues. V was pared by 2 bases and J by 5 bases, with 4 bases of the junction left unmatched. DNA for the CDR3: TGCGCCAGCAGCTTTGACAGGGGGAATTATGGCTACACCTTC. This sequence encodes CASSFDRGNYGYTF.

CDR3 residues: CASSLGYPAAQETQYF. In nucleotides, the CDR3 is TGCGCCAGCAGCTTGGGTTATCCGGCGGCCCAAGAGACCCAGTACTTC. J is TRBJ2-5 and V is TRBV5-1; no definite D call. The germline V and J ends were trimmed by 0 bases and 1 base, with 13 bases remaining between them. Germline values: CDR1 SGHRS, CDR2 YFSETQ. This CDR3 region has 16 residues.

The chain employs TRBV28 and TRBJ1-2, with 9 bases lining up with TRBD1. There are 16 residues in the CDR3. With V trimmed by 6 bases and J by 3 bases, 11 bases remained unmatched. Germline CDR1 is MDHEN and CDR2 is SYDVKM. Here the CDR3 reads CASSLTLGTGHYGYTF. The CDR3 nucleotides are TGTGCCAGCAGCCTTACTCTCGGGACAGGGCACTATGGCTACACCTTC.

In DNA, the CDR3 is TGTGCCAGCAGCTACCTAGCGGGGGGGATCACAGATACGCAGTATTTT. Protein: CASSYLAGGITDTQYF. The chain couples TRBV7-6 to TRBJ2-3; 12 bases align to TRBD2. CDR3 length: 16 residues. Germline CDR1 and CDR2: SGHVS and FNYEAQ. Trimming at V came to 4 bases and at J to 2 bases, leaving 4 bases not matched to a gene. Drawing the rest from reference TRBV7-6 and TRBJ2-3, the complete variable domain is GAGVSQSPRYKVTKRGQDVALRCDPISGHVSLYWYRQALGQGPEFLTYFNYEAQQDKSGLPNDRFSAERPEGSISTLTIQRTEQRDSAMYRCASSYLAGGITDTQYFGPGTRLTVL.

The CDR3 here is CASSYPRGLNTEAFF. CDR3 in DNA: TGTGCCAGCAGTTACCCCAGGGGCCTGAACACTGAAGCTTTCTTT. The J gene is TRBJ1-1, the V gene TRBV6-5; D is possibly TRBD1 (6 bases). Trimming pared 2 bases from V and 0 bases from J, leaving 10 bases between. The CDR3 spans 15 residues. Germline V gene lookup returns CDR1 MNHEY and CDR2 SVGAGI.

A single count supports this clone. V usage is TRBV9 and J usage is TRBJ2-3, with a weak D call TRBD1 (6 bases). Trimming shortened V by 3 bases and J by 8 bases, and 19 bases separated the two germline ends. The CDR3 sequence is 15 residues long. Germline lookup yields CDR1 SGDLS and CDR2 YYNGEE. The CDR3 here is CASSGQAETRGTQYF. CDR3 DNA sequence: TGTGCCAGCAGCGGACAGGCCGAGACACGCGGTACGCAGTATTTT.

The DNA of the CDR3 is TGTGCCAGTAACAGGGGGAAACGGCTATCGGTCTATGGCTACACCTTC. Protein: CASNRGKRLSVYGYTF. The chain employs TRBV19 and TRBJ1-2, with 8 bases identical to TRBD1. This CDR3 has 16 residues. Germline lookup yields CDR1 LNHDA and CDR2 SQIVND (reference sequence). V trimming: 7 bases; J trimming: 4 bases; junction bases outside the gene matches: 14.

The chain combines TRBV20-1 with TRBJ1-4; no clear D. CDR1 is DFQATT and CDR2 is SNEGSKA in the germline V gene (reference sequence). The CDR3 has 11 amino acids. V was clipped by 3 bases and J by 8 bases, with 7 bases between them. CDR3 DNA: TGCAGTGCTAGGCAGTTCGAAAAACTGTTTTTT. Translated: CSARQFEKLFF.

The chain employs TRBV5-4 and TRBJ1-2; D not resolved. Trimming stripped 4 bases from V and 2 bases from J, with 18 bases between. The CDR3 extends over 16 amino acids. Germline V gene data show CDR1 as SGHNT and CDR2 as YYREEE (reference sequence). CDR3 sequence (DNA): TGTGCCAGCAGCCTTATTCAGAGGGTTAGCAACTATGGCTACACCTTC. Translation gives CASSLIQRVSNYGYTF.

The rearrangement uses TRBV7-7 and TRBJ2-1; possible D gene TRBD2, 5 bases. The V and J ends lost 5 bases and 7 bases respectively, with 12 bases between them. The germline CDR1 and CDR2 sequences are SSHAT and FNYEAQ (reference sequence). This CDR3 is 13 amino acids long. The CDR3 spells CASSKLGTNEQFF. DNA of the CDR3: TGTGCCAGCAGCAAACTAGGTACAAATGAGCAGTTCTTC.